This TCR beta chain was identified in a study of T cells in Graves' hyperthyroidism and ophthalmopathy. This clonotype was counted ten times or more. Amplification of TCR beta CDR3 regions used RNA as the template. A first-round RT-PCR of the TCR CDR3 used the HTBI primer set. TCRdb passed the multiplex PCR reads through MiXCR, listing each CDR3 protein once. The top ten clones hold 26% of a sample with 450,000 to 650,000 distinct CDR3 sequences, less than 25% of them seen once. Subjects aged 18 to 65 presented with newly diagnosed hyperthyroidism of less than 2 months' duration. Those patients with uncontrolled infection, other autoimmune disease, pregnancy or lactation were excluded. Diagnoses rested on clinical symptoms, serum thyroxine and TRAb, thyroid ultrasound and orbital computed tomography. The sequenced sample was blood. This TCR came from a man aged 18 to 30 with Graves' hyperthyroidism.

CDR3 region: CASSLGTGGSRYTF. Written as DNA, the CDR3 is TGCGCCAGCAGCTTGGGGACAGGGGGCTCTCGCTACACCTTC. The chain links TRBV5-1 to TRBJ1-2, with TRBD1 identical over 11 bases. Per the germline V gene, CDR1 is SGHRS and CDR2 is YFSETQ. V lost 0 bases to trimming and J lost 9 bases; unmatched junction nucleotides: 4. This CDR3 is built from 14 residues.